This T cell receptor (beta chain) was captured by sequencing in a study of identical twins. This clonotype was found many times. Antigen specificity is unknown. Study outcomes and limitations: When twins shared out-of-frame alpha sequences, those sequences had excess low generation probability.

A single record per CDR3 protein comes from TCRdb applying MiXCR to the 5' RACE reads. Of some 240,000 distinct CDR3 sequences listed, around 8.3% were seen once; the top ten hold roughly 3%. The CDR3 spans 14 residues. The V gene end was trimmed by 2 bases and the J gene end by 8 bases; junction bases not matched to a gene: 5. Germline V gene sequence: CDR1 KGHDR, CDR2 SFDVKD. These data were also reused for a study on yellow fever vaccine responses in identical twins.

Sample: CD8+ T cells sorted from blood. V and J are TRBV24-1 and TRBJ1-2, with 9 positions matching TRBD1. The receptor was isolated from a woman between 18 and 30 years old in good health. The CDR3 DNA is TGTGCCACCAGTGATTGGACAGGGGTCAGCGGCTACACCTTC. This translates into CATSDWTGVSGYTF.